This T cell receptor beta chain came from a study of CD8+ T cells in alopecia areata (dated by TCRdb to between 2017 and 2018). Background for the entire study: The treated patients took part in an open-label pilot trial in which moderate-to-severe alopecia areata was treated with oral tofacitinib at 5 to 10 mg twice daily. Patients stayed on tofacitinib for 6 to 18 months and then had 6 months of follow-up off drug so that delayed response and recurrence could be assessed. To study T cell clonal expansion in alopecia areata, the researchers applied high-throughput TCRbeta sequencing to both the C3H/HeJ mouse model and human patients. Human TCRbeta sequencing covered scalp tissue and sorted CD4+ and CD8+ peripheral blood T cells from patchy and totalis/universalis alopecia areata patients and healthy controls. Biopsies were taken from tofacitinib-treated patients at baseline and at 4 and 24 weeks of treatment, and a later scalp biopsy was taken in several of the tofacitinib-treated patients. Scalp clonality was compared across normal scalp (n=4), patchy alopecia areata scalp (n=8), and alopecia totalis/universalis scalp (n=8). RNA was obtained with the PAXgene miRNA kit for fixed scalp, the miRNeasy kit for PBMCs, and the RNeasy kit for mouse skin. immunoSEQ multiplex PCR using 35 Vbeta forward primers and 13 Jbeta reverse primers was used to amplify TCRbeta CDR3 regions. The paper as a whole reports these results and caveats: Scalp TCR repertoire analysis is complicated because resident alphabeta T cells in normal human skin are also sequenced, whereas mouse skin is dominated by gammadelta T cells. TCR sequences shared between patients were less clear than in mice, possibly partly because of HLA diversity in the patient population. Lesional scalp, especially in alopecia totalis/universalis, showed higher clonality and more expanded CD8+ clones than normal scalp, suggesting antigenic drive.

The germline V gene encodes CDR1 MNHEY and CDR2 SVGAGI. Trimming at the junction amounts to 1 base on V and 8 bases on J, and the germline ends lie 14 bases apart. The CDR3 goes from the cysteine to the phenylalanine over 14 residues. This entry keeps only the CDR3 DNA: 42 bases, framed from base 1. The time point label of this sample denotes: baseline before oral tofacitinib. From alopecia areata patients, peripheral blood was collected along with lesional scalp punch biopsies. PBMCs were separated by density centrifugation and stained for CD3, CD4 and CD8, after which CD4+ and CD8+ T cells were sorted on a FACSAria. Turning to this clone: This clone's antigen is unknown. Nothing much larger sits one base from this clone, and base qualities are not available.

The library was obtained by the immunoSEQ multiplex PCR assay. For TCR sequencing, RNA was extracted from every sample and reverse transcribed into cDNA to serve as template. First-strand cDNA was synthesized using SuperScript III with a 2:1 mix of oligo-dT and random hexamers. A synthetic immune receptor repertoire was used to assess amplification bias, and residual bias was removed computationally. The study's own analysis went as follows. Raw reads were preprocessed to remove errors, and CDR3 was defined according to IMGT conventions as the region from the conserved cysteine to phenylalanine. Clonality was computed as 1 minus the Shannon entropy, with the entropy normalized by log2 of the number of productive unique TCRs. Scalp TCRbeta sequences were cross-referenced with sorted blood CD4 and CD8 repertoires so that the CD4 or CD8 identity of scalp clones could be inferred. As stored in TCRdb, this immuneACCESS dataset retains in-frame rearrangements with V and J assigned. A fraction of the clones does not appear; measured against another copy, unresolved V genes explain less than half of the discrepancy, and the remainder lacks a known reason. V, J and clone size were drawn from that table, and D and trimming were deduced from the DNA. The sample records some 210,000 clones, 50% to 65% of which are singletons. The top ten clonotypes cover 0.45% of the sample.

The receptor's source is a human donor with alopecia areata. The sequence is built from TRBV6-5 and TRBJ1-2, with TRBD1 as a weak D call on 5 bases. Sequencing was performed on CD4+ T cells sorted from blood, taken at week 0. In nucleotides, the sequence is TGTGCCAGCAGTTACTTATCAGGGCCTGGAGGCTACACCTTC. Its coded protein is CASSYLSGPGGYTF.